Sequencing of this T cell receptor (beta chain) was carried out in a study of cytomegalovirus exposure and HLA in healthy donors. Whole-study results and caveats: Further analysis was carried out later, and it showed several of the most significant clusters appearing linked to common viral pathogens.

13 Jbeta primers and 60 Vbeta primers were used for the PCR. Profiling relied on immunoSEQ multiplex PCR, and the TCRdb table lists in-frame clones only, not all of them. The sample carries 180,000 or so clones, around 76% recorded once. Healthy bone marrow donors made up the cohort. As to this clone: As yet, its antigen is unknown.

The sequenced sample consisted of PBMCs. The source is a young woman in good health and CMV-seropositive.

DNA of the CDR3: TGTGCCAGCAGTGATCAAATGAGTCAGCCCCAGCATTTT. Amino acid sequence: CASSDQMSQPQHF. The chain uses TRBV2 and TRBJ1-5; D not certain. The CDR3 is made up of 13 amino acids. V was pared by 3 bases and J by 6 bases, with 9 bases between. Germline CDR1 reads SNHLY; CDR2 reads FYNNEI. The full variable domain, rest sourced from reference TRBV2 and TRBJ1-5, is EPEVTQTPSHQVTQMGQEVILRCVPISNHLYFYWYRQILGQKVEFLVSFYNNEISEKSEIFDDQFSVERPDGSNFTLKIRSTKLEDSAMYFCASSDQMSQPQHFGDGTRLSIL.